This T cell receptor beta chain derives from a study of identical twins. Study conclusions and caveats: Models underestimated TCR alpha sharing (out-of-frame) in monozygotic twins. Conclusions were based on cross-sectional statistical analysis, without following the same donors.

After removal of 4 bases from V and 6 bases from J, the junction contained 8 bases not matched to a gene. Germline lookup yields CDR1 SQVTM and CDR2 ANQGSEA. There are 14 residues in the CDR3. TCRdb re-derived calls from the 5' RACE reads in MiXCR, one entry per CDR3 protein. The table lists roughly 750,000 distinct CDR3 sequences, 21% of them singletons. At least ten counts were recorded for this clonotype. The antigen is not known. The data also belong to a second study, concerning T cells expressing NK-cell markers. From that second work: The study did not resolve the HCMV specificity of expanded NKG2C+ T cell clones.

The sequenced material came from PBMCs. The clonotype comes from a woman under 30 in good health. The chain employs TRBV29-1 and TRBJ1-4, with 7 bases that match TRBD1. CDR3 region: CSVGKTGFDEKLFF. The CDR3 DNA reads TGCAGCGTTGGCAAGACAGGGTTTGATGAAAAACTGTTTTTT.